Listed here are 24 T cell receptor beta chains from one sample, sequenced in a study of cytomegalovirus exposure and HLA in healthy donors. PCR involved 60 Vbeta and 13 Jbeta primers. Data came from immunoSEQ multiplex PCR; TCRdb stores just in-frame clones and leaves some out. The table has 250,000 to 350,000 clones, 85% to 90% seen once. The source material was PBMCs. The source of these receptors is a woman under 30 in good health and CMV-seronegative.

The chain carries TRBV27 and TRBJ1-2; 8 bases align to TRBD1. V was clipped by 4 bases and J by 3 bases; unmatched bases: 4. From germline, CDR1 is MNHEY and CDR2 SMNVEV (reference sequence). The CDR3 totals 14 residues. CDR3 nucleotide sequence: TGTGCCAGCAGTTCCCTGACAGGGGACTATGGCTACACCTTC. This encodes CASSSLTGDYGYTF.

This chain joins TRBV9 and TRBJ2-7, with 10 positions matching TRBD1. With V trimmed by 3 bases and J by 2 bases, 5 bases remained unmatched. This CDR3 comprises 15 residues. Germline CDR1 reads SGDLS; CDR2 reads YYNGEE. The CDR3 nucleotides read TGTGCCAGCAGCGGCGCCGGGACAGGGGCCTACGAGCAGTACTTC. As protein: CASSGAGTGAYEQYF.

The J gene is TRBJ2-2, the V gene TRBV7-3, with D hard to call. Trimming left V 0 bases short and J 5 bases short, with 10 bases between. This CDR3 spans 15 amino acids. The germline V gene encodes CDR1 SGHTA and CDR2 FQGTGA. CDR3: CASSLTGMFTGELFF. CDR3 nucleotide sequence: TGTGCCAGCAGCTTAACTGGCATGTTTACCGGGGAGCTGTTTTTT.

This clone was observed a single time. In the same sample, other DNA sequences code for this CDR3. The rearrangement joins TRBV2 to TRBJ1-6, with 7 nucleotides matching TRBD1. V gave up 4 bases and J gave up 6 bases; unmatched junction bases: 0. The CDR3 spans 13 residues. The germline CDR1 and CDR2 sequences are SNHLY and FYNNEI. The CDR3 loop reads CASSGQGNSPLHF. The CDR3 DNA reads as TGTGCCAGCAGTGGACAGGGTAATTCACCCCTCCACTTT.

This clone was counted once. V usage is TRBV6-5 and J usage is TRBJ1-3, with TRBD1 identical over 7 bases. Germline V gene lookup returns CDR1 MNHEY and CDR2 SVGAGI. Germline trimming cut 6 bases from V and 0 bases from J; bases unmatched to any gene: 2. This CDR3 contains 14 residues. The CDR3 region has the DNA TGTGCCAGCAGACAGGGGCCCTCTGGAAACACCATATATTTT. Its protein is CASRQGPSGNTIYF.

The sample holds a few counts of this clone. The genes are TRBV6-6 and TRBJ1-5; no firm D call. With 7 bases removed from V and 9 bases from J, the gap between germline ends came to 10 bases. The CDR3 has 11 amino acids. Germline V gene sequence: CDR1 MNHNY, CDR2 SVGAGI (reference sequence). The CDR3 reads CASTYVPPQHF. DNA for the CDR3: TGTGCCAGCACCTATGTTCCGCCCCAGCATTTT.

The chain recombines TRBV29-1 with TRBJ1-2; 9 positions match TRBD1. J gave up 3 bases and V 6 bases, and 8 bases lay outside the gene matches. The CDR3 length is 14 residues. Germline V gene lookup returns CDR1 SQVTM and CDR2 ANQGSEA. The CDR3 loop is CSVDSTGGDYGYTF. The CDR3 bases are TGCAGCGTGGATTCCACAGGGGGCGACTATGGCTACACCTTC.

The chain joins TRBV29-1 to TRBJ1-5; TRBD1 matches at 7 bases. This CDR3 region has 12 residues. The germline V gene encodes CDR1 SQVTM and CDR2 ANQGSEA. With 6 bases clipped from V and 5 bases from J, the junction kept 4 bases outside the gene matches. CDR3 protein: CSVGTGDQPQHF. The CDR3 DNA reads as TGCAGCGTCGGTACAGGGGATCAGCCCCAGCATTTT.

The chain combines TRBV7-3 with TRBJ2-7; TRBD1 matches 9 bases. Looked up from germline, CDR1 is SGHTA and CDR2 is FQGTGA. The CDR3 covers 13 residues. V was pared by 5 bases and J by 5 bases, with 4 bases of the junction left unmatched. This CDR3 reads CASSLQGADEQYF. CDR3 DNA: TGTGCCAGCAGCCTACAGGGGGCGGACGAGCAGTACTTC.

The genes are TRBV4-1 and TRBJ2-1; D is perhaps TRBD2 (7 bases). Trimming shortened V by 1 base and J by 4 bases, and 14 bases separated the two germline ends. The CDR3 covers 16 residues. Germline CDR1 MGHRA, CDR2 YSYEKL. The CDR3 coding sequence is TGCGCCAGCAGCCAAGGGGAGGGAGGGGGTTACAATGAGCAGTTCTTC. It yields the protein CASSQGEGGGYNEQFF.

The rearrangement uses TRBV6-5 and TRBJ2-5; the match to TRBD2 covers 10 bases. Losses at the gene ends were 4 bases for V and 11 bases for J; bases not matched to a gene: 7. CDR1 MNHEY and CDR2 SVGAGI come from the germline V gene. The CDR3 spans 13 residues. This chain's CDR3 is CASSFLAGEEQYF. The CDR3 region has the DNA TGTGCCAGCAGTTTTCTAGCGGGGGAGGAGCAGTACTTC.

The chain's CDR3 is CASSQNGFEQYF. The CDR3 bases are TGTGCCAGCAGCCAGAACGGGTTCGAGCAGTACTTC. The V and J genes are TRBV14 and TRBJ2-7; D remains ambiguous. This CDR3 has 12 residues. V dropped 3 bases and J dropped 6 bases, with 9 bases sitting between them. CDR1 and CDR2 (germline): SGHDN, FVKESK.

The chain employs TRBV6-4 and TRBJ1-5, with D hard to call. The CDR3 covers 13 residues. Per the germline V gene, CDR1 is MRHNA and CDR2 is SNTAGT. Trimming shortened V by 2 bases and J by 7 bases, and 9 bases separated the two germline ends. CDR3 sequence: CASSDLPGQPQHF. Here the CDR3 DNA reads TGTGCCAGCAGTGACCTCCCGGGGCAGCCCCAGCATTTT.

The chain links TRBV2 to TRBJ2-5, with TRBD2 identical over 14 bases. Germline V gene data show CDR1 as SNHLY and CDR2 as FYNNEI. With V trimmed by 6 bases and J by 11 bases, 14 bases remained unmatched. This CDR3 spans 16 amino acids. This CDR3 is CASRAGTSGGRGEQYF. The CDR3 region has the DNA TGTGCCAGCAGAGCCGGGACTAGCGGGGGACGGGGAGAGCAGTACTTC.

The chain employs TRBV7-2 and TRBJ2-1; TRBD2 matches 9 bases. The trim removed 5 bases at V and 7 bases at J, leaving 21 bases unmatched. Germline values: CDR1 SGHTA, CDR2 FQGNSA. The CDR3 runs 19 residues. The chain's CDR3 is CASSRPRRGGAMLGNEQFF. The CDR3 nucleotides are TGTGCCAGCAGCCGCCCAAGGCGGGGGGGCGCGATGCTGGGTAATGAGCAGTTCTTC.

A single count supports this clone. The gene calls are TRBV18 and TRBJ1-1, with D possibly being TRBD1 (5 bases). V lost 4 bases to trimming and J lost 6 bases, with 9 bases between them. The CDR3 length is 12 residues. Germline CDR1 KGHSH, CDR2 LQKENI. The CDR3 protein is CASSLRGAEAFF. CDR3 DNA sequence: TGTGCCAGCTCACTTCGGGGGGCTGAAGCTTTCTTT.

This chain uses TRBV5-1 with TRBJ2-7; 10 bases match TRBD2. Germline V gene sequence: CDR1 SGHRS, CDR2 YFSETQ. This CDR3 has 15 residues. J lost 7 bases, V lost 2 bases, and 9 bases had no gene match. CDR3 residues: CASSFLAGGPEEQYF. The CDR3 nucleotides are TGCGCCAGCAGCTTTTTAGCGGGGGGCCCGGAAGAGCAGTACTTC.

This clone was seen once. The J gene is TRBJ2-1, the V gene TRBV7-9; 11 nucleotides align to TRBD2. The CDR3 totals 15 residues. CDR1 and CDR2 from the germline V gene are SEHNR and FQNEAQ (reference sequence). Trimming at V came to 5 bases and at J to 2 bases, leaving 2 bases not matched to a gene. CDR3 DNA: TGTGCCAGCAGCGGGGGACTAGCGGCCTACAATGAGCAGTTCTTC. It is translated as CASSGGLAAYNEQFF.

The chain combines TRBV27 with TRBJ2-3; 10 bases agree with TRBD2. V was pared by 7 bases and J by 6 bases, with 7 bases of the junction left unmatched. Germline V lookup: CDR1 MNHEY, CDR2 SMNVEV (reference sequence). The CDR3 totals 14 residues. Written as DNA, the CDR3 is TGTGCCAGCAAAGGAGCGGGGGGGCTCGATACGCAGTATTTT. It is translated as CASKGAGGLDTQYF.

The chain is built from TRBV27 and TRBJ1-5; 8 positions match TRBD1. The CDR3 runs to 17 residues. With 5 bases clipped from V and 6 bases from J, the junction kept 15 bases outside the gene matches. Germline lookup yields CDR1 MNHEY and CDR2 SMNVEV (reference sequence). CDR3 nucleotides: TGTGCCAGCAGTCCGGACAGGGATGGGGTGGTTAGTCAGCCCCAGCATTTT. This translates into CASSPDRDGVVSQPQHF.

The V and J genes are TRBV5-6 and TRBJ1-5; unclear D gene. Deletions cut 2 bases from V and 6 bases from J, with 12 bases between. The germline V gene encodes CDR1 SGHDT and CDR2 YYEEEE. There are 14 residues in the CDR3. This CDR3 reads CASSFGFLGQPQHF. The CDR3 bases are TGTGCCAGCAGCTTCGGCTTTCTAGGTCAGCCCCAGCATTTT.

The chain joins TRBV5-5 to TRBJ2-2, with D perhaps TRBD2 (6 bases). CDR3 size: 15 residues. The ends were cut back, 6 bases at V and 1 base at J, with 13 bases in the middle. Germline lookup yields CDR1 SGHKS and CDR2 YYEKEE (reference sequence). CDR3 sequence reads: CASNRDFLNTGELFF. Here the CDR3 DNA reads TGTGCCAGCAATAGGGACTTCCTGAACACCGGGGAGCTGTTTTTT.

The CDR3 region is CASSHGLEAFF. The CDR3 DNA reads as TGTGCCAGCAGCCACGGACTGGAAGCTTTCTTT. This chain joins TRBV5-8 and TRBJ1-1; D gene ambiguous. Per germline, CDR1 SGHTS and CDR2 YDEGEE. V was pared by 4 bases and J by 8 bases, with 9 bases between. The CDR3 is 11 amino acids. Filled out from reference TRBV5-8 and TRBJ1-1, the complete variable domain reads EAGVTQSPTHLIKTRGQQATLRCSPISGHTSVYWYQQALGLGLQFLLWYDEGEERNRGNFPPRFSGRQFPNYSSELNVNALELEDSALYLCASSHGLEAFFGQGTRLTVV.

The chain carries TRBV4-2 and TRBJ2-7; 12 nucleotides agree with TRBD2. Germline CDR1 is LGHNA and CDR2 is YNFKEQ. The CDR3 has 16 residues. V shed 0 bases and J 2 bases; nucleotides not matched to a gene: 2. As DNA, the CDR3 is TGTGCCAGCAGCCAAGATTCTAGCGGGGGGGCCTACGAGCAGTACTTC. It yields the protein CASSQDSSGGAYEQYF.